The clone carrying this TCR beta chain was picked up a small number of times. Its antigen is not known. The record originates from a study of cytomegalovirus exposure and HLA in healthy donors. Unmatched junction bases numbered 1, after V lost 5 bases and J lost 1 base. CDR1 and CDR2 from the germline V gene are MDHEN and SYDVKM. The CDR3 length is 13 residues. The PCR employed 60 Vbeta primers together with 13 Jbeta primers. Profiled with immunoSEQ multiplex PCR; TCRdb holds only in-frame clones, not every one. Among about 150,000 clones listed, roughly 80% were seen once. Study-level findings and limits: Rarity marked most TCR sequences, yet some public TCRs occurred in many donors.

The chain links TRBV28 to TRBJ1-2; 7 nucleotides align to TRBD1. Material for sequencing was PBMCs. The TCR comes from a male donor in good health and CMV-seronegative. The CDR3 is CASSRQGNYGYTF. The CDR3 bases are TGTGCCAGCAGTAGACAGGGTAACTATGGCTACACCTTC.